This section outlines one T cell receptor beta chain sequence together with its context. The antigen remains unidentified. The entry originates in a study of cytomegalovirus exposure and HLA in healthy donors. Study-level findings and limits: Presence/absence comparisons presumed near-even sequencing depth among donors. A later analysis showed HLA-associated TCR beta chains outstripping equally common others in clonal expansion.

PCR primers comprised 60 Vbeta and 13 Jbeta primers. Sequenced by immunoSEQ multiplex PCR; TCRdb stores in-frame clones only, minus some. This table holds some 150,000 clones, roughly 63% found once. V shed 5 bases and J 7 bases; nucleotides not matched to a gene: 9. Germline assignment: CDR1 GTSNPN and CDR2 SVGIG (reference sequence). This CDR3 comprises 13 residues. The TCR comes from an older woman in good health and CMV-seropositive. The chain recombines TRBV30 with TRBJ2-7; 9 positions agree with TRBD1. The sample comprised PBMCs. The CDR3 is CAWSQGAVWEQYF. The CDR3 coding sequence is TGTGCCTGGTCACAGGGGGCGGTGTGGGAGCAGTACTTC.